The T cell receptor beta chain described here comes from a study of CD8+ T cells in alopecia areata. Study conclusions and caveats: Scalp clonality dropped significantly under tofacitinib, as did expanded CD8+ top-100 clones. Normal skin's resident alphabeta T cells are also sequenced in scalp samples.

Reverse transcribed after extraction, RNA yielded cDNA as the sequencing template. The data were produced by immunoSEQ multiplex PCR, yet TCRdb's version contains in-frame clones alone and is incomplete. Among about 200,000 clones listed, 35% to 40% were seen once. The CDR3 is made up of 13 amino acids. With 2 bases removed from V and 2 bases from J, the gap between germline ends came to 7 bases. Per germline, CDR1 SQVTM and CDR2 ANQGSEA. Comment on this clone: No antigen is known for it.

Treatment here: oral pan-JAK inhibitor, 5-10 mg twice daily. V is TRBV29-1 and J is TRBJ2-1; unclear D gene. The sequence derives from a human donor with alopecia areata. Material: CD4+ T cells sorted from blood, obtained at week 34, from a patient treated with tofacitinib. The CDR3 loop is CSVEMGAYNEQFF. The CDR3, as DNA: TGCAGCGTTGAAATGGGCGCCTACAATGAGCAGTTCTTC.